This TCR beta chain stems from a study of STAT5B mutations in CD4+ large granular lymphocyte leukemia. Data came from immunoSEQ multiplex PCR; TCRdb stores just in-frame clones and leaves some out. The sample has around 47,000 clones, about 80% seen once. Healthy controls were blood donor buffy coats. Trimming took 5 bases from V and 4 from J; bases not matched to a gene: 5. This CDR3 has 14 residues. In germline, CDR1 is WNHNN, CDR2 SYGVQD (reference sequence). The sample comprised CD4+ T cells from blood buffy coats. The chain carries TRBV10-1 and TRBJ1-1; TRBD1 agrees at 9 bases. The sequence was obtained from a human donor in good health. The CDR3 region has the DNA TGCGCCAGCAGTAGGACAGGGGAACGCACTGAAGCTTTCTTT. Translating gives CASSRTGERTEAFF.